The rows below give T cell receptor beta chains drawn from one sample of a study of shared clonotypes between healthy human individuals. Libraries were prepared by immunoSEQ multiplex PCR; TCRdb keeps only in-frame clonotypes and omits some of them. The sample includes 330,000 or so clones, less than 75% seen only once; the top ten take about 10%. Sequenced material: memory CD4+ T cells sorted from blood. All receptors come from a man aged 25 to 40 in good health. The CDR3 runs from the conserved cysteine through the conserved F or W. A D gene is named only where the DNA matches it firmly. Some rows mark clone size as missing; the rest say once, few, many or name a class of expanded clone.

>TRBJ2-1|few|12|TRBV4-2|-
TGTGCCAGCAGCCTGTTTGGCAATGAGCAGTTCTTC
CASSLFGNEQFF
>TRBJ1-1|few|12|TRBV7-9|-
TGTGCCAGCAGCTTACGAACGGCTGAAGCTTTCTTT
CASSLRTAEAFF
>TRBJ2-1|many|15|TRBV11-2|TRBD2
TGTGCCAGCAGCTCGGGCGGGAGCAACGACAATGAGCAGTTCTTC
CASSSGGSNDNEQFF
>TRBJ2-7|-|13|TRBV7-2|-
TGTGCCAGCAGCTTAGTAGTGAGATACGAGCAGTACTTC
CASSLVVRYEQYF
>TRBJ1-3|-|14|TRBV30|TRBD1
TGTGCCTGGACGCTCGGGACAGCGGGAAACACCATATATTTT
CAWTLGTAGNTIYF
>TRBJ1-1|medium-sized|16|TRBV5-5|-
TGTGCCAGCAGCTTTACCGGGATCCAGACGGGGACTGAAGCTTTCTTT
CASSFTGIQTGTEAFF
>TRBJ2-6|many|18|TRBV5-4|TRBD1
TGTGCCAGCAGCTTGGCAGGGACAGGGTACTTCGGGGCCAACGTCCTGACTTTC
CASSLAGTGYFGANVLTF
>TRBJ1-2|-|10|TRBV29-1|-
TGCAGCGTTGACGTGGGTGGCTACACCTTC
CSVDVGGYTF
>TRBJ1-3|few|17|TRBV7-9|TRBD1
TGTGCCAGCAGCTTACCCGGACAGGCAGACGCTGGAAACACCATATATTTT
CASSLPGQADAGNTIYF
>TRBJ2-1|few|15|TRBV5-4|TRBD2
TGTGCCAGCAGCCTTAGCGGGAGGGGATTCGATGAGCAGTTCTTC
CASSLSGRGFDEQFF
>TRBJ1-2|few|16|TRBV28|TRBD1
TGTGCCAGCAGTTACGCTCGCACAGGGGGTAGCTATGGCTACACCTTC
CASSYARTGGSYGYTF
>TRBJ2-2|-|15|TRBV5-1|-
TGCGCCAGCAGCAGCCGGGACACGAACACCGGGGAGCTGTTTTTT
CASSSRDTNTGELFF